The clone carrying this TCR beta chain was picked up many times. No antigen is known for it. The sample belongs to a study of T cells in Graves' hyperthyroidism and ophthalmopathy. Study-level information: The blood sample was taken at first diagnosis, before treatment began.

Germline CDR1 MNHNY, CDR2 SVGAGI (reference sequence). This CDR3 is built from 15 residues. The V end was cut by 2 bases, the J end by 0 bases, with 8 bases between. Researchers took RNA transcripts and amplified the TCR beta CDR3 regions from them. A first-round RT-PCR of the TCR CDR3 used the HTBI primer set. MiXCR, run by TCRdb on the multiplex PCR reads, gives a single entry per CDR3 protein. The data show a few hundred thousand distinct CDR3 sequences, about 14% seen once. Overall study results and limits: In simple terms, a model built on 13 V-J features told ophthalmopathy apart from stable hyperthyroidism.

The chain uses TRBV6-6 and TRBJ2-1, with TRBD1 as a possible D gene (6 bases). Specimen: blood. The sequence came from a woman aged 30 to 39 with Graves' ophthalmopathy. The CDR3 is CASSYQGSSYNEQFF. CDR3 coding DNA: TGTGCCAGCAGTTACCAGGGGAGCTCCTACAATGAGCAGTTCTTC.